The text below deals with one TCR beta chain. Its antigen is not known. What made the TCR beta cDNA was 5'RACE template switching with UMIs. No DNA is given; TCRdb re-called the 5' RACE reads and lists each CDR3 protein once. This sample contains about 20,000 distinct CDR3 sequences. This sample is part of a study of T cells expressing NK-cell markers. Study findings and constraints: Clones of NKG2C+ T cells that had expanded were of unclear HCMV specificity.

Germline loops: CDR1 MNHNS, CDR2 SASEGT. The CDR3 extends over 14 amino acids. The sample consisted of blood T cells: a sorted CD56 or NKG2C T cell subset, CD4+ or CD8+ T cells, or bulk PBMC T cells (not recorded which). V is TRBV6-1 and J is TRBJ1-4. The clonotype comes from a man aged 18-69 years in good health. The CDR3 sequence: CASSEAVQWGELFF.